This T cell receptor beta chain derives from a study of shared clonotypes between healthy human individuals. Turning to the study itself: Each donor contributed plates that comprised three CD4 naive, three CD4 memory, two CD8 naive and one CD8 memory.

Study observations and caveats: Among donors, sharing of clonotypes was expected to be affected by sequencing depth. Naive subsets usually exceeded memory subsets in estimated richness.

This clone was seen once. Antigen specificity is unknown. Positively selected for CCR7, the CD45RO-negative cells used as naive CD8 cells excluded terminally differentiated effector memory CD45RA+ cells. Only Caucasian adults living in Nashville, Tennessee served as donors. This CDR3 region has 13 residues. Germline-derived CDR1 and CDR2 are SGHKS and YYEKEE (reference sequence). V was cut by 4 bases and J by 5 bases, with 10 bases left in between. Measured with immunoSEQ multiplex PCR; TCRdb has only the in-frame clones, and not every one. The table records about 1.9 million clones, roughly 95% of them present only once.

The chain couples TRBV5-5 to TRBJ2-1; perhaps TRBD2 as D (5 bases). The receptor was derived from a man younger than 35 in good health. Some clones in this sample may be carry-over from other donors' samples. The sequencing sample was made of naive CD8+ T cells from PBMCs. The CDR3 sequence is CASSPGLHNEQFF. CDR3 DNA sequence: TGTGCCAGCAGCCCCGGACTCCACAATGAGCAGTTCTTC.